This TCR beta chain is drawn from a study of OX40 agonist ivuxolimab in advanced cancers. There are 11 residues in the CDR3. V lost 3 bases, J lost 5 bases, and 3 bases lay in between. Germline CDR1 and CDR2: SGDLS and YYNGEE. Measured with immunoSEQ multiplex PCR; TCRdb has only the in-frame clones, and not every one. Here the sample spans tens of thousands of clones, roughly nine tenths being singletons. V is TRBV9 and J is TRBJ2-1; unclear D gene. Sequences were derived from CD4+ or CD8+ T cells sorted from blood, sampled in a trial of the OX40 agonist ivuxolimab. The clonotype was recovered from an adult with an advanced solid tumor such as melanoma, head and neck, liver or kidney cancer. The chain's CDR3 is CASSGNNEQFF. The CDR3 bases are TGTGCCAGCAGCGGAAACAATGAGCAGTTCTTC. Filled out from reference TRBV9 and TRBJ2-1, the complete variable domain reads DSGVTQTPKHLITATGQRVTLRCSPRSGDLSVYWYQQSLDQGLQFLIQYYNGEERAKGNILERFSAQQFPDLHSELNLSSLELGDSALYFCASSGNNEQFFGPGTRLTVL.